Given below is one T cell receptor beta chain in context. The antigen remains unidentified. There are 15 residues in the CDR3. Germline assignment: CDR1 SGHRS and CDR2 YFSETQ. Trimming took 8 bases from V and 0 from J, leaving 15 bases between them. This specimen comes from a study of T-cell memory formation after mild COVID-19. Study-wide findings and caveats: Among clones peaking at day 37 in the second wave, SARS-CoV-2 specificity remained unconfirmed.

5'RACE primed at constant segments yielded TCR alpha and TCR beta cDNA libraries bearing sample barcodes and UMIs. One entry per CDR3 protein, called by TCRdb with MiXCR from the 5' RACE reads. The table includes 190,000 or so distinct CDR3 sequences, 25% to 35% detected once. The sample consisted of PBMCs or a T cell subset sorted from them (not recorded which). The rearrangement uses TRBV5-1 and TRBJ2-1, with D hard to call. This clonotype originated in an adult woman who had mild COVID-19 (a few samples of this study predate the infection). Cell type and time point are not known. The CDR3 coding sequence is TGCGCCAGTAGGGTAATGGCAAACTCCTACAATGAGCAGTTCTTC. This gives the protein CASRVMANSYNEQFF.